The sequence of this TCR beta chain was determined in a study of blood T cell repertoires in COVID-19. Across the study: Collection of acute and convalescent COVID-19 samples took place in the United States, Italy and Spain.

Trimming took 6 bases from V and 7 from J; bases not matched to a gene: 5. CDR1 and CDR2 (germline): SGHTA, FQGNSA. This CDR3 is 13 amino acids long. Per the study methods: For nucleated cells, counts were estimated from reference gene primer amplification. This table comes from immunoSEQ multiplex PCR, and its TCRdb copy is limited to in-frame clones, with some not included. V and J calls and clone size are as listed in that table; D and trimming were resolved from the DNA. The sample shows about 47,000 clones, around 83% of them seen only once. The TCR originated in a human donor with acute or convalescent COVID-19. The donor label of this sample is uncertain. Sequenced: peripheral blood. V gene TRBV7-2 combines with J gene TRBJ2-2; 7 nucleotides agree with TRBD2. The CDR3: CASSGRGYGELFF. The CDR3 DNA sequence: TGTGCCAGCAGTGGGCGGGGGTACGGGGAGCTGTTTTTT.